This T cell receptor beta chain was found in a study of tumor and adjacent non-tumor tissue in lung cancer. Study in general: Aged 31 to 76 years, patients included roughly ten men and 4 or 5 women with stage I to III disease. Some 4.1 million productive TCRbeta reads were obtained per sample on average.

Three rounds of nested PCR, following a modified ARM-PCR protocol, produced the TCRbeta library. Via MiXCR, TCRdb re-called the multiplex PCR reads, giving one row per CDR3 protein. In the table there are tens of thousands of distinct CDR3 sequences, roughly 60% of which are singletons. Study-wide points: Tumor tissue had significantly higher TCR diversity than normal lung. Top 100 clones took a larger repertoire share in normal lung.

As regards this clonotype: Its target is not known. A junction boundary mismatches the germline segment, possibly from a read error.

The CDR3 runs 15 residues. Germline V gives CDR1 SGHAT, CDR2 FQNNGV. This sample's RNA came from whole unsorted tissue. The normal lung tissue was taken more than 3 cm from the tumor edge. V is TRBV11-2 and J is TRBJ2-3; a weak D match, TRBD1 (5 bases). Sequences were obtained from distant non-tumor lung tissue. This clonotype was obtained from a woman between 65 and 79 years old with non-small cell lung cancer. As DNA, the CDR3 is TGTACCAGCAGCTTAGACGTCCTTGGCACAGGTACGCAGTATTTT. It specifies CTSSLDVLGTGTQYF. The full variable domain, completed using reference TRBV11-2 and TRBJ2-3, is EAGVAQSPRYKIIEKRQSVAFWCNPISGHATLYWYQQILGQGPKLLIQFQNNGVVDDSQLPKDRFSAERLKGVDSTLKIQPAKLEDSAVYLCTSSLDVLGTGTQYFGPGTRLTVL.